The clone carrying this T cell receptor beta chain was detected only a few times. Its matching antigen is unknown. The data derive from a study of memory CD4+ T cells and cytomegalovirus serostatus. Single viable CD3+CD4+CD8-CD45RO+ cells were sorted as the memory CD4+ T cells. Trimming removed 2 bases at V and 2 bases at J, with 21 bases between. The CDR3 sequence is 18 residues long. CDR1 and CDR2 from the germline V gene are SGHTA and FQGTGA. Study-wide findings and caveats: Of approximately 150 reported CMV TCRbeta sequences, some 70 were found in memory CD4+ repertoires.

The table came from immunoSEQ multiplex PCR; TCRdb's copy has only in-frame clones and leaves some out. The sample lists 45,000 to 65,000 clones, 65% to 85% seen once, with under 0.65% in the top ten. This clonotype was obtained from an adult in good health and CMV-seronegative. The rearrangement uses TRBV7-3 and TRBJ1-1, with a weak D call TRBD1 (5 bases). Sequenced input: memory CD4+ T cells from blood. For the CDR3, the DNA is TGTGCCAGCAGCTTACGCGCCGGTACAGGACTCCTAAACACTGAAGCTTTCTTT. This encodes CASSLRAGTGLLNTEAFF. The full variable domain, in which reference TRBV7-3 and TRBJ1-1 provide the parts outside the CDR3, is GAGVSQTPSNKVTEKGKYVELRCDPISGHTALYWYRQSLGQGPEFLIYFQGTGAADDSGLPNDRFFAVRPEGSVSTLKIQRTERGDSAVYLCASSLRAGTGLLNTEAFFGQGTRLTVV.